This T cell receptor (beta chain) emerged from a study of technical replicates of blood from a handful of donors. The CDR3 length is 14 residues. J lost 0 bases, V lost 7 bases, and 6 bases had no gene match. CDR1 and CDR2 from the germline V gene are MNHEY and SVGAGI. This clone was seen only a few times. Method: immunoSEQ multiplex PCR; TCRdb's copy keeps in-frame clones and lacks some. Altogether around 90,000 clones are present, approximately 94% being singletons, with the ten largest covering about 0.27%. This rearrangement joins TRBV6-5 to TRBJ2-7; TRBD2 matches 7 bases. The sequencing sample was made of T cells isolated from PBMCs. The sequence was obtained from a human donor in good health. The CDR3 nucleotides read TGTGCCAGCAAGCGGGAAGAAAACTCCTACGAGCAGTACTTC. It is translated as CASKREENSYEQYF.